The 24 T cell receptor beta chains reported below all come from one sample, sequenced in a study of CD8 T cells in Susac syndrome. RNA was extracted with the RNeasy kit, and a quantity of 0.5 to 1 ug was reverse transcribed using random hexamers. TCRdb ran MiXCR on the immunoSEQ multiplex PCR reads and lists one entry per CDR3 protein. In the table there are 250,000 to 300,000 distinct CDR3 sequences, about 91% of which are singletons. The sample taken for sequencing was CD8+ T cells from PBMCs. The receptors here all came from a human donor with multiple sclerosis.

V is TRBV29-1 and J is TRBJ2-2, with D tentatively TRBD2 (6 bases). V was trimmed by 5 bases and J by 7 bases, leaving 11 bases between them. The CDR3 is 12 amino acids. Germline CDR1 and CDR2: SQVTM and ANQGSEA. DNA of the CDR3: TGCAGCGTTCAAGCGGAGGGCGGGGAGCTGTTTTTT. Residues: CSVQAEGGELFF.

V and J are TRBV9 and TRBJ1-5; tentatively, D is TRBD1 (5 bases). V gave up 0 bases and J gave up 1 base, with 11 bases separating them. The CDR3 totals 16 residues. CDR1 is SGDLS, CDR2 YYNGEE, per germline. CDR3 in amino acids: CASSVGGGESNQPQHF. The CDR3 nucleotides read TGTGCCAGCAGCGTAGGTGGAGGGGAAAGCAATCAGCCCCAGCATTTT.

This chain uses TRBV4-1 with TRBJ2-2; D is undetermined. Trimming took off 6 bases at V and 4 bases at J, with 12 bases between the two ends. The germline CDR1 and CDR2 sequences are MGHRA and YSYEKL. The CDR3 covers 14 residues. The chain's CDR3 is CASRALGFTGELFF. CDR3 nucleotides: TGCGCCAGCAGGGCATTAGGATTCACCGGGGAGCTGTTTTTT.

The rearrangement uses TRBV9 and TRBJ2-2, with D maybe TRBD2 (5 bases). This CDR3 contains 14 residues. CDR1 is SGDLS and CDR2 is YYNGEE in the germline V gene. The ends were cut back, 8 bases at V and 1 base at J, with 12 bases in the middle. The CDR3 region has the DNA TGTGCCAGTCAGCGGTATGGGAACACCGGGGAGCTGTTTTTT. Protein product: CASQRYGNTGELFF. The full variable domain, with the rest looked up from reference TRBV9 and TRBJ2-2, is DSGVTQTPKHLITATGQRVTLRCSPRSGDLSVYWYQQSLDQGLQFLIQYYNGEERAKGNILERFSAQQFPDLHSELNLSSLELGDSALYFCASQRYGNTGELFFGEGSRLTVL.

The V gene is TRBV7-2, the J gene TRBJ2-5; TRBD1 aligns across 12 bases. This CDR3 is built from 16 residues. The germline V gene has CDR1 SGHTA and CDR2 FQGNSA. Trimming cost V 4 bases and J 5 bases; bases outside gene matches: 8. The CDR3 here is CASSSPGQGARETQYF. CDR3 bases: TGTGCCAGCAGCTCGCCGGGACAGGGGGCGCGGGAGACCCAGTACTTC.

The genes are TRBV2 and TRBJ2-1; 8 nucleotides line up with TRBD2. CDR3 length: 13 amino acids. The V gene end was trimmed by 8 bases and the J gene end by 5 bases; junction bases not matched to a gene: 5. The germline V gene encodes CDR1 SNHLY and CDR2 FYNNEI. The CDR3 bases are TGTGCCAGCGAGACTAGCGAGGACAATGAGCAGTTCTTC. Translating it yields CASETSEDNEQFF.

This rearrangement joins TRBV6-5 to TRBJ2-1, with D perhaps matching TRBD2 (6 bases). The germline CDR1 and CDR2 sequences are MNHEY and SVGAGI. The V and J ends lost 4 bases and 0 bases respectively, with 13 bases between them. The CDR3 contains 16 residues. The CDR3 DNA sequence: TGTGCCAGCAGTTCTGAGGCGGGAACCTCCTACAATGAGCAGTTCTTC. Its protein product is CASSSEAGTSYNEQFF.

The chain uses TRBV4-3 and TRBJ2-1; 7 bases are a match to TRBD1. Germline CDR1 and CDR2: LGHNA and YSLEER. The CDR3 has 15 amino acids. After removal of 4 bases from V and 0 bases from J, the junction contained 3 bases not matched to a gene. The CDR3 DNA follows: TGCGCCAGCAGCCCCGGGACAGACTCCTACAATGAGCAGTTCTTC. Encoded protein: CASSPGTDSYNEQFF.

The chain employs TRBV27 and TRBJ2-2; weak D call: TRBD2 (5 bases). Germline assignment: CDR1 MNHEY and CDR2 SMNVEV (reference sequence). Trimming removed 3 bases from V and 4 bases from J, with 15 bases in between. This CDR3 is built from 16 residues. CDR3 DNA: TGTGCCAGCAGTTTTGCCTGGGGAGAAGCCACCGGGGAGCTGTTTTTT. Protein sequence: CASSFAWGEATGELFF.

V usage is TRBV5-1 and J usage is TRBJ2-1; 8 nucleotides agree with TRBD1. V gave up 5 bases and J gave up 4 bases; unmatched junction bases: 8. Germline V lookup: CDR1 SGHRS, CDR2 YFSETQ. CDR3 size: 15 residues. CDR3 sequence (DNA): TGCGCCAGCAGGCCCCCAGGGGGCCCATACAATGAGCAGTTCTTC. Protein sequence: CASRPPGGPYNEQFF.

This clonotype has a single count. The J gene is TRBJ2-6, the V gene TRBV9; D is unclear. V was shortened by 4 bases and J by 0 bases, with 11 bases between the two germline ends. The CDR3 contains 16 residues. Per the germline V gene, CDR1 is SGDLS and CDR2 is YYNGEE. The CDR3: CASSPTVTSGANVLTF. CDR3 bases: TGTGCCAGCAGCCCAACAGTAACCTCTGGGGCCAACGTCCTGACTTTC.

V and J are TRBV4-1 and TRBJ1-4; D is unclear. CDR3 length: 13 residues. V was clipped by 0 bases and J by 13 bases, with 12 bases between them. Germline V lookup: CDR1 MGHRA, CDR2 YSYEKL. The CDR3 DNA follows: TGCGCCAGCAGCCAAGAGGAAGCCAAAGGACTGTTTTTT. The encoded protein is CASSQEEAKGLFF.

A word on this clonotype: An end of the junction does not agree with germline; a read error may underlie this. The chain couples TRBV11-2 to TRBJ2-3, with D possibly TRBD2 on 5 matching bases. Per the germline V gene, CDR1 is SGHAT and CDR2 is FQNNGV. This CDR3 region has 15 residues. This CDR3 reads CASTSSRRVIDAQYF. The CDR3 DNA reads TGTGCCAGCACCTCCTCGCGGCGGGTGATAGATGCGCAGTATTTT.

This clonotype was recorded only once. This chain joins TRBV7-9 and TRBJ1-5, with a tentative D call TRBD1 (6 bases). Trimming took 3 bases from V and 0 from J, leaving 15 bases between them. This CDR3 comprises 17 residues. CDR1 and CDR2 (germline): SEHNR, FQNEAQ (reference sequence). CDR3 amino acids: CASSFHGGPYSNQPQHF. CDR3 DNA sequence: TGTGCCAGCAGCTTCCACGGGGGCCCTTATAGCAATCAGCCCCAGCATTTT.

CDR3 amino acids: CATGLAEAYEQYF. The CDR3 DNA follows: TGTGCCACGGGTCTAGCTGAAGCCTACGAGCAGTACTTC. V gene TRBV6-1 combines with J gene TRBJ2-7; tentatively, D is TRBD2 (5 bases). The CDR3 has 13 residues. Trimming pared 10 bases from V and 2 bases from J, leaving 15 bases between. Per the germline V gene, CDR1 is MNHNS and CDR2 is SASEGT.

The rearrangement links TRBV10-3 to TRBJ2-5; the D is unclear. The CDR3 totals 12 residues. Trimming took 6 bases from V and 2 from J, leaving 7 bases between them. CDR1 is ENHRY and CDR2 is SYGVKD in the germline V gene. CDR3 nucleotides: TGTGCCATCAGAGGCCTTCAAGAGACCCAGTACTTC. This codes for CAIRGLQETQYF.

This CDR3 is CSVPGQGRNNEQFF. In nucleotides, the CDR3 is TGCAGCGTGCCGGGACAGGGACGGAACAATGAGCAGTTCTTC. The chain has TRBV29-1 and TRBJ2-1; 9 bases fit TRBD1. The CDR3 is 14 amino acids. Germline V gene lookup returns CDR1 SQVTM and CDR2 ANQGSEA. Germline trimming cut 6 bases from V and 5 bases from J; bases unmatched to any gene: 8.

In DNA, the CDR3 is TGCAGCGTTGCGGACGGTTCACTAGCCAAAAACATTCAGTACTTC. It specifies CSVADGSLAKNIQYF. V gene TRBV29-1 combines with J gene TRBJ2-4; D not resolved. This CDR3 has 15 amino acids. V was cut by 4 bases and J by 0 bases, with 13 bases left in between. The germline V gene encodes CDR1 SQVTM and CDR2 ANQGSEA.

The CDR3 DNA follows: TGTGCCAGCACCTTAACAGCGGGACAGTACAATGAGCAGTTCTTC. Amino acids: CASTLTAGQYNEQFF. The V and J genes are TRBV28 and TRBJ2-1, with D perhaps being TRBD1 or TRBD2 (7 bases each). The CDR3 has 15 residues. The V end was cut by 7 bases, the J end by 4 bases, with 17 bases between. Germline values: CDR1 MDHEN, CDR2 SYDVKM.

The chain has TRBV7-8 and TRBJ2-5; D is ambiguous. V was clipped by 5 bases and J by 5 bases, with 12 bases between them. CDR3 size: 13 residues. Per the germline V gene, CDR1 is SGHVS and CDR2 is FQNEAQ. The CDR3 DNA sequence: TGTGCCAGCAGCCCGGTCGGGCCCGAGACCCAGTACTTC. Translated: CASSPVGPETQYF.

This clonotype was found once. The rearrangement joins TRBV6-1 to TRBJ2-3; D remains unclear. Trimming pared 3 bases from V and 0 bases from J, leaving 13 bases between. CDR1 MNHNS and CDR2 SASEGT come from the germline V gene. The CDR3 runs 16 residues. The CDR3 nucleotides are TGTGCCAGCAGTGATTTCCGGGCCACTAGCACAGATACGCAGTATTTT. This translates into CASSDFRATSTDTQYF.

V is TRBV20-1 and J is TRBJ1-1, with a possible D match to TRBD1 (5 bases). The germline V gene has CDR1 DFQATT and CDR2 SNEGSKA (reference sequence). The CDR3 totals 16 residues. V lost 0 bases to trimming and J lost 0 bases, with 14 bases between them. DNA of the CDR3: TGCAGTGCTAGAGATCACCAGGGCCTGATGAACACTGAAGCTTTCTTT. It yields the protein CSARDHQGLMNTEAFF.

The chain combines TRBV14 with TRBJ1-6, with TRBD1 identical over 10 bases. The junction had 6 bases not matched to a gene; V was cut back by 0 bases and J by 4 bases. The CDR3 loop spans 18 amino acids. Germline-derived CDR1 and CDR2 are SGHDN and FVKESK. The CDR3 protein is CASSQDSGTGAYNSPLHF. CDR3 coding DNA: TGTGCCAGCAGCCAAGACTCCGGGACAGGGGCTTATAATTCACCCCTCCACTTT.

The chain couples TRBV7-2 to TRBJ2-7; 9 nucleotides align to TRBD1. This CDR3 has 16 residues. Trimming took 1 base from V and 3 from J; bases not matched to a gene: 7. The germline gives CDR1 SGHTA, CDR2 FQGNSA. This chain's CDR3 is CASSLDPGTGYYEQYF. CDR3 DNA: TGTGCCAGCAGCTTAGACCCCGGGACAGGGTACTACGAGCAGTACTTC.